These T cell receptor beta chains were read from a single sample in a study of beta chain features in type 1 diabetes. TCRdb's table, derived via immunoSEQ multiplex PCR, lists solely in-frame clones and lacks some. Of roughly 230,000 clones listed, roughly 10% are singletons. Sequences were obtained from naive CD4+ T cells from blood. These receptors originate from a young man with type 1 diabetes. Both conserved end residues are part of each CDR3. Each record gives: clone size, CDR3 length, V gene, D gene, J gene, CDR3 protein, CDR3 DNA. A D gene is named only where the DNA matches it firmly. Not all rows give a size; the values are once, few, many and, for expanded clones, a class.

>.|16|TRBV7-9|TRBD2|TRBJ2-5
CASSQGLAGDQETQYF
TGTGCCAGCAGCCAAGGACTAGCGGGGGACCAAGAGACCCAGTACTTC
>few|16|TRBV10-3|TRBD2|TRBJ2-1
CAISESKGSGGNEQFF
TGTGCCATCAGTGAGTCGAAAGGGTCCGGGGGGAATGAGCAGTTCTTC
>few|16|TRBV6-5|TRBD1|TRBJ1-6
CASSYSTGDRSSPLHF
TGTGCCAGCAGTTACTCAACAGGGGATCGGAGTTCACCCCTCCACTTT
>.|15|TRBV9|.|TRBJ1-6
CASSVEPRDNSPLHF
TGTGCCAGCAGCGTAGAGCCAAGAGATAATTCACCCCTCCACTTT
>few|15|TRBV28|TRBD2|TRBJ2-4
CASSLMTSIGDIQYF
TGTGCCAGCAGTCTTATGACTAGCATCGGTGACATTCAGTACTTC
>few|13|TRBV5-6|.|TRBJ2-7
CASSPGWNYEQYF
TGTGCCAGCAGCCCCGGGTGGAACTACGAGCAGTACTTC
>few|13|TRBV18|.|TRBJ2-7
CASSPGQINEQYF
TGTGCCAGCTCACCAGGACAGATTAACGAGCAGTACTTC
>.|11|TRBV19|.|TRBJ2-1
CASAKTIEQFF
TGTGCCAGTGCTAAAACGATAGAGCAGTTCTTC
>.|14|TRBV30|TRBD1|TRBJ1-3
CAWDSQSSGNTIYF
TGTGCGTGGGACAGCCAGAGCTCTGGAAACACCATATATTTT
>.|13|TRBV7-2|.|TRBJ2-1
CASSSRGGDEQFF
TGTGCCAGCAGCTCACGGGGAGGAGATGAGCAGTTCTTC
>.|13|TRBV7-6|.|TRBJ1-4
CASAGTTTEKLFF
TGTGCCAGCGCCGGGACAACTACCGAAAAACTGTTTTTT
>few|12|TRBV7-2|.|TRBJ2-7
CASQSSAYEQYF
TGTGCCAGCCAATCGAGTGCCTACGAGCAGTACTTC
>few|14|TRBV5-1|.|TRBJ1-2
CASSLGASNYGYTF
TGCGCCAGCAGCTTGGGGGCCAGTAACTATGGCTACACCTTC
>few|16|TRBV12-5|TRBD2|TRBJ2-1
CASGHGLATSRNEQFF
TGTGCTAGTGGTCACGGACTAGCCACGTCTCGAAATGAGCAGTTCTTC
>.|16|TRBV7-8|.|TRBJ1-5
CASSARWGGGNQPQHF
TGTGCCAGCAGCGCGCGATGGGGGGGTGGCAATCAGCCCCAGCATTTT
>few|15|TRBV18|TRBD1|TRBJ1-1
CASSSGTGWYTEAFF
TGTGCCAGCTCCTCCGGGACAGGGTGGTACACTGAAGCTTTCTTT
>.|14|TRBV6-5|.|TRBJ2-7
CASSYSDTTYEQYF
TGTGCCAGCAGTTACTCGGACACTACCTACGAGCAGTACTTC
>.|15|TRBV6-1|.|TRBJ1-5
CASSEARQGGQPQHF
TGTGCCAGCAGTGAAGCGCGGCAGGGAGGACAGCCCCAGCATTTT
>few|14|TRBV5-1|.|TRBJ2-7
CASSWGDLAREQYF
TGCGCCAGCAGCTGGGGGGACCTAGCTCGCGAGCAGTACTTC
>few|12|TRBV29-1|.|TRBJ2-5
CSVDRAKETQYF
TGCAGCGTTGACAGGGCCAAAGAGACCCAGTACTTC
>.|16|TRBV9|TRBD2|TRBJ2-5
CASSVNQGLEVETQYF
TGTGCCAGCAGCGTAAATCAGGGACTAGAGGTGGAGACCCAGTACTTC
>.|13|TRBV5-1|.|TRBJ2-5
CASSLSGGETQYF
TGCGCCAGCAGCCTTTCCGGGGGTGAGACCCAGTACTTC
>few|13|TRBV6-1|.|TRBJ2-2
CATTQRRIGELFF
TGTGCCACCACCCAGCGGAGGATCGGGGAGCTGTTTTTT
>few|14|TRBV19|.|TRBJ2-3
CASREDGGTDTQYF
TGTGCCAGTAGGGAGGATGGGGGCACAGATACGCAGTATTTT
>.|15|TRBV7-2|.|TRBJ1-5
CASSPWTGNNQPQHF
TGTGCCAGCAGCCCATGGACCGGGAACAATCAGCCCCAGCATTTT
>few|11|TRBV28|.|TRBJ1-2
CASTNNYGYTF
TGTGCCAGCACCAATAACTATGGCTACACCTTC
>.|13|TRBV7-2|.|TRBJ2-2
CASSFGLSGELFF
TGTGCCAGCAGCTTTGGACTATCCGGGGAGCTGTTTTTT
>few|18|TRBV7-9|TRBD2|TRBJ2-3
CASSLEPLLAGRADTQYF
TGTGCCAGCAGCTTAGAACCCTTACTAGCGGGGCGAGCAGATACGCAGTATTTT
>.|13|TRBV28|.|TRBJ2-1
CASSDRTLNEQFF
TGTGCCAGCAGTGACAGGACCTTGAATGAGCAGTTCTTC
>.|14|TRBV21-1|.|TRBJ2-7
CASSKGGVAYEQYF
TGTGCCAGCAGCAAAGGGGGCGTCGCCTACGAGCAGTACTTC
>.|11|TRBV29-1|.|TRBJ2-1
CSVKRVHEQFF
TGCAGCGTTAAGAGGGTGCATGAGCAGTTCTTC
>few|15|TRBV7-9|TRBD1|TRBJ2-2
CASRSDRGLSGELFF
TGTGCCAGCAGGAGCGACAGGGGGCTATCCGGGGAGCTGTTTTTT
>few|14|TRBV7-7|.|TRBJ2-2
CASSSDNVAGELFF
TGTGCTAGCAGCTCGGACAATGTGGCCGGGGAGCTGTTTTTT
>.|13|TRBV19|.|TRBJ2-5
CASSMDIQETQYF
TGTGCCAGTAGTATGGACATTCAAGAGACCCAGTACTTC
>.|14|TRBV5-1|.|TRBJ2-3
CASSRAQGTDTQYF
TGCGCCAGCAGCCGGGCGCAGGGTACAGATACGCAGTATTTT
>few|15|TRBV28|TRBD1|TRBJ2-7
CASRLPGQGSYEQYF
TGTGCCAGCAGACTACCGGGACAGGGGTCCTACGAGCAGTACTTC
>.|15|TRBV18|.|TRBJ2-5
CASSPLQGVQETQYF
TGTGCCAGCTCACCGCTACAGGGCGTCCAAGAGACCCAGTACTTC